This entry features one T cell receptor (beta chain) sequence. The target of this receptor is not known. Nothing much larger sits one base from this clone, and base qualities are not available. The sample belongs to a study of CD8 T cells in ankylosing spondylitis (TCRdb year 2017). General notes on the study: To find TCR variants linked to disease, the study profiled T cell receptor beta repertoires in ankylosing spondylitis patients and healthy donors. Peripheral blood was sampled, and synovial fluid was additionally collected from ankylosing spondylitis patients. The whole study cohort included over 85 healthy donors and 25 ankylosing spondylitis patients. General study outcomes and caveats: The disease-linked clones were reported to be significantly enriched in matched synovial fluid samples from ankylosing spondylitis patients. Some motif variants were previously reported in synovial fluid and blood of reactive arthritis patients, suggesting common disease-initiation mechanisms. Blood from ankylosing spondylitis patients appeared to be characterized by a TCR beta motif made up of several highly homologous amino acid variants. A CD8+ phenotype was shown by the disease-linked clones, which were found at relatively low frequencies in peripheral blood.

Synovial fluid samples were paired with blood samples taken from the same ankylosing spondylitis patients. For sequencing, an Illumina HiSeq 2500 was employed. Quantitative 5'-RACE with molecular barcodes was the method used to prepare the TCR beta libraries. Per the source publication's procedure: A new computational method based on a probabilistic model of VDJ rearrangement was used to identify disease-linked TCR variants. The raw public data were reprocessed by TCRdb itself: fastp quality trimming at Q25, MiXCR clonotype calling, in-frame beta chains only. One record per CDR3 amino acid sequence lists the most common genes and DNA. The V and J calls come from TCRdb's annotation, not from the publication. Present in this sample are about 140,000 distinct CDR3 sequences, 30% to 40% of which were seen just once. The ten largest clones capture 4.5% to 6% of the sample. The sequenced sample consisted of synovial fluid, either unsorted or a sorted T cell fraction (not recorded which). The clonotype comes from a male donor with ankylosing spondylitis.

The sequenced DNA is TGTGCCAGCAACAAAGTAGGCGGCCCGTCCCGCTATGGCTACACCTTC. This gives the protein CASNKVGGPSRYGYTF. This sequence uses TRBV6-2 or TRBV6-3 and TRBJ1-2, with the D gene not confidently named. Between the V and J ends, shortened by 7 bases and 4 bases respectively, the junction contains 22 bases. CDR1 MNHEY and CDR2 SVGEGT are derived from the germline V gene. The CDR3 runs 16 residues from the cysteine to the phenylalanine. Just CDR3 DNA is preserved here, 48 bases in frame from base 1.